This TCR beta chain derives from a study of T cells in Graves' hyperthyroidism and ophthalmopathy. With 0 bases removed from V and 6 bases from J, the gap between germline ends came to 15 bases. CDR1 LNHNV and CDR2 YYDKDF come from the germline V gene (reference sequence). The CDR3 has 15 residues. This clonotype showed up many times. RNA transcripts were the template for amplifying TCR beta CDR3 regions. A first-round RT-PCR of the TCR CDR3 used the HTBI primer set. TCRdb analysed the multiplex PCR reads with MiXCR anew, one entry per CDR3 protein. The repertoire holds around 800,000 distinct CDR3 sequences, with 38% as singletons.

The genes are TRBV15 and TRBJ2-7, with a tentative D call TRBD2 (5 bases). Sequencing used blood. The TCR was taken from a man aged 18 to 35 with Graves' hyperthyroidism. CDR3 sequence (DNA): TGTGCCACCAGCAGAGAGAGAGGGATATGGATCGAGCAGTACTTC. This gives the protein CATSRERGIWIEQYF.